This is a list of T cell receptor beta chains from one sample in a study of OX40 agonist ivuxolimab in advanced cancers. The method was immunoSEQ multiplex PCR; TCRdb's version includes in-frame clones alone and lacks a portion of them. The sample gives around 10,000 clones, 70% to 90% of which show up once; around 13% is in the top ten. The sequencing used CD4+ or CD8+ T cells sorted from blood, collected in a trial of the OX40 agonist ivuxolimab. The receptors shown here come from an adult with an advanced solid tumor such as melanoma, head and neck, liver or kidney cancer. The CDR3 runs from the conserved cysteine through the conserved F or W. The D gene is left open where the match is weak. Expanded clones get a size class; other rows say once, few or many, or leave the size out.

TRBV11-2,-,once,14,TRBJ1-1,TGTGCCAGCAGCAGAGGACGGGAGAACACTGAAGCTTTCTTT,CASSRGRENTEAFF
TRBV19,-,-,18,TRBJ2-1,TGTGCCAGTGGGGGCCCTCGTACGGTGGCGGGCTCCTACAATGAGCAGTTCTTC,CASGGPRTVAGSYNEQFF
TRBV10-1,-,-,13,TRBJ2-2,TGCGCCAGCAGCCAGGAGAACACCGGGGAGCTGTTTTTT,CASSQENTGELFF
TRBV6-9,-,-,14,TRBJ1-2,TGTGCCAGCAGTTATTTGGAACCAGCCTATGGCTACACCTTC,CASSYLEPAYGYTF
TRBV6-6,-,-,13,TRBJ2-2,TGTGCCAGCGATGGGCTGAACACCGGGGAGCTGTTTTTT,CASDGLNTGELFF
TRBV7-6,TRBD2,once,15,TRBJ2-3,TGTGCCAGCACCGTCGGCGGGGGGCACACAGATACGCAGTATTTT,CASTVGGGHTDTQYF
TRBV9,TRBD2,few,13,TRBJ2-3,TGTGCCAGCAGCGTAGCTAGCGGGGAGCCGCAGTATTTT,CASSVASGEPQYF
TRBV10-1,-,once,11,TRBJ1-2,TGCGCCAGCGGAGACAGCTATGGCTACACCTTC,CASGDSYGYTF
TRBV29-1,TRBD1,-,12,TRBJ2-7,TGCAGCGGAGGGGACAGGGCCTACGAGCAGTACTTC,CSGGDRAYEQYF
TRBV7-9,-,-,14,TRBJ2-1,TGTGCCAGCAGCCCGTCTAGCTCCTACAATGAGCAGTTCTTC,CASSPSSSYNEQFF